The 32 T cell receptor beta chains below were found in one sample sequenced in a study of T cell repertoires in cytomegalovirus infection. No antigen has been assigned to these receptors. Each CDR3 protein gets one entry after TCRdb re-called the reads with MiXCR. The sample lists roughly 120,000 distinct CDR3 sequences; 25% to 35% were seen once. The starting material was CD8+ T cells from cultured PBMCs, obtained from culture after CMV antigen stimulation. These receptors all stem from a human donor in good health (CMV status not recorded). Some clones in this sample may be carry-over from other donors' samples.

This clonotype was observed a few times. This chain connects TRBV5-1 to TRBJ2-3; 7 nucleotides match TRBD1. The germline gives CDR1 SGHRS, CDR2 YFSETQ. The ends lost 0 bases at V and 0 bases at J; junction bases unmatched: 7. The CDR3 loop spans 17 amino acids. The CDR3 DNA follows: TGCGCCAGCAGCTTGGACTCTGGACAGGCTAGCACAGATACGCAGTATTTT. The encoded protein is CASSLDSGQASTDTQYF.

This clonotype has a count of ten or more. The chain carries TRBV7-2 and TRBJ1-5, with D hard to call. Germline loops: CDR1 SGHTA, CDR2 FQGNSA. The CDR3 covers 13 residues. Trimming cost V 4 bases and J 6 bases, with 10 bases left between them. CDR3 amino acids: CASSSVGAQPQHF. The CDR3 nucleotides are TGTGCCAGCAGCTCAGTGGGAGCTCAGCCCCAGCATTTT.

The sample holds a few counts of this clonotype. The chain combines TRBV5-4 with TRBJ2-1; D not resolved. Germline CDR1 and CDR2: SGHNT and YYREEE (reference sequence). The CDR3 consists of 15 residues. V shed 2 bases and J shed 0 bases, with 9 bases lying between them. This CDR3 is CASSFHYSSYNEQFF. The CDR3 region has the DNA TGTGCCAGCAGCTTCCACTACAGCTCCTACAATGAGCAGTTCTTC.

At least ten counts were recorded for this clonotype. The CDR3 coding sequence is TGTGCCAGCAGCTTAGCAACGGGGGAATCAACGAATGAGCAGTTCTTC. This codes for CASSLATGESTNEQFF. The V call is TRBV7-2, the J call TRBJ2-1; D may be TRBD2 (6 bases). The V end was cut by 0 bases, the J end by 7 bases, with 16 bases between. The CDR3 length is 16 residues. Germline CDR1 and CDR2: SGHTA and FQGNSA.

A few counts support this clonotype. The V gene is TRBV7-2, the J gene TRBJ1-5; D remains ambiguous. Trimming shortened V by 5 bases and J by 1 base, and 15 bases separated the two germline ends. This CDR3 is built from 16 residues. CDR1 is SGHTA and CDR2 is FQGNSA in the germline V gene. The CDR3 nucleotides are TGTGCCAGCAGCCCAGAAGGGCTTGGGAGCAATCAGCCCCAGCATTTT. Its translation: CASSPEGLGSNQPQHF.

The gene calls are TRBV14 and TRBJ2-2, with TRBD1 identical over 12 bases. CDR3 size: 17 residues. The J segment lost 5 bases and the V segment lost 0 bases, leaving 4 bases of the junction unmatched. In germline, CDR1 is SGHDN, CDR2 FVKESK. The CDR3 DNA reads TGTGCCAGCAGCCAAGATCGGGACAGGGGGCGAACCGGGGAGCTGTTTTTT. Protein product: CASSQDRDRGRTGELFF.

The DNA for the CDR3 is TGTGCCAGCAGCCTTTCCGGGACAGGGGTGTACGAGCAGTACTTC. Translation: CASSLSGTGVYEQYF. The chain recombines TRBV14 with TRBJ2-7, with TRBD1 identical over 10 bases. Germline CDR1 and CDR2: SGHDN and FVKESK. The CDR3 totals 15 residues. The V gene end was trimmed by 4 bases and the J gene end by 4 bases; junction bases not matched to a gene: 7.

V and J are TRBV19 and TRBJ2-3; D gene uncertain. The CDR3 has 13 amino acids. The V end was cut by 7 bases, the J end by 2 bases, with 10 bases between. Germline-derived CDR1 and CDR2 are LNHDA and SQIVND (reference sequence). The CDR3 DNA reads TGTGCCAGTACGGAAGGATACACAGATACGCAGTATTTT. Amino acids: CASTEGYTDTQYF.

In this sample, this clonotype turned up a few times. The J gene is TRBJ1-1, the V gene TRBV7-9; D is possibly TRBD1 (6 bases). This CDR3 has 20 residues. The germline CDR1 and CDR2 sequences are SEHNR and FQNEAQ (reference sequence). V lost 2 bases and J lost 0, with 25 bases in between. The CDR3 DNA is TGTGCCAGCAGCTTATACAGGGCCGGGGCCAGATGGGGAATGAACACTGAAGCTTTCTTT. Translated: CASSLYRAGARWGMNTEAFF. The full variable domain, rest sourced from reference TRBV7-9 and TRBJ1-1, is DTGVSQNPRHKITKRGQNVTFRCDPISEHNRLYWYRQTLGQGPEFLTYFQNEAQLEKSRLLSDRFSAERPKGSFSTLEIQRTEQGDSAMYLCASSLYRAGARWGMNTEAFFGQGTRLTVV.

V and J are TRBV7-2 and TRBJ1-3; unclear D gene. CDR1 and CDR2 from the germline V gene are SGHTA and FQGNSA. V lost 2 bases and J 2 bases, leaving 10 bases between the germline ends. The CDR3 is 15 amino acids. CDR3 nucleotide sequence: TGTGCCAGCAGCTTATATCCGGACCCTGGAAACACCATATATTTT. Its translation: CASSLYPDPGNTIYF.

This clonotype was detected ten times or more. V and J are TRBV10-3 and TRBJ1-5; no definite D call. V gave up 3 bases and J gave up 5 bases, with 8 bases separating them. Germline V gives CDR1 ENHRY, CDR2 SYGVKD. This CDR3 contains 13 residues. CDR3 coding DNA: TGTGCCATCAGTGATTCCCCGGATCAGCCCCAGCATTTT. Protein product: CAISDSPDQPQHF.

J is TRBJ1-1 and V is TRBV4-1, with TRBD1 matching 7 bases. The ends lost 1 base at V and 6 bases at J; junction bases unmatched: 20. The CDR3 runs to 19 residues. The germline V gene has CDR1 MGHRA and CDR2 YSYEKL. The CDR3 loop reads CASSQARWNAQGDQAEAFF. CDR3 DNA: TGCGCCAGCAGCCAAGCGAGGTGGAATGCGCAGGGGGATCAGGCTGAAGCTTTCTTT.

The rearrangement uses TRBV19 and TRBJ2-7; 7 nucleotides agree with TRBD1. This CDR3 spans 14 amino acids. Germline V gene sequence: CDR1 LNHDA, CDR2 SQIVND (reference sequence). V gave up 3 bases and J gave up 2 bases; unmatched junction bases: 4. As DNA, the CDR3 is TGTGCCAGTAGTATCGGGACAGCTACCTACGAGCAGTACTTC. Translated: CASSIGTATYEQYF.

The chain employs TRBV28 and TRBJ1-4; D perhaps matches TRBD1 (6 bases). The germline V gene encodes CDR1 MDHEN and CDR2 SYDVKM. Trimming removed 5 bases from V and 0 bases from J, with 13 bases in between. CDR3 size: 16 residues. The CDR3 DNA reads TGTGCCAGCAGTCCACACAGGGAGTCAACTAATGAAAAACTGTTTTTT. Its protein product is CASSPHRESTNEKLFF.

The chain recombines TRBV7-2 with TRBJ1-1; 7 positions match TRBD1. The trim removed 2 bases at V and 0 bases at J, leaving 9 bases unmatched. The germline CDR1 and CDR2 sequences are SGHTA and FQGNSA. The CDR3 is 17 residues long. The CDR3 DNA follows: TGTGCCAGCAGCTTAAACAGGGGCGCCGGAATGAACACTGAAGCTTTCTTT. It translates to CASSLNRGAGMNTEAFF.

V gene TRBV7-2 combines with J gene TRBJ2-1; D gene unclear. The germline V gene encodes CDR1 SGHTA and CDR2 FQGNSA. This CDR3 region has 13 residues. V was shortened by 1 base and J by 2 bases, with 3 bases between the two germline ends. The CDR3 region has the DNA TGTGCCAGCAGCTTAGACGCCTACAATGAGCAGTTCTTC. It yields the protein CASSLDAYNEQFF.

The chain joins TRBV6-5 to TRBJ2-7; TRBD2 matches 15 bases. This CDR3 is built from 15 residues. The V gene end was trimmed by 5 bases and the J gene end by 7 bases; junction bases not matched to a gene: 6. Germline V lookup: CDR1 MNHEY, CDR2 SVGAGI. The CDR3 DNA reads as TGTGCCAGCAGTAAAGGACTAGCGGGGGGGAGAGAGCAGTACTTC. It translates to CASSKGLAGGREQYF.

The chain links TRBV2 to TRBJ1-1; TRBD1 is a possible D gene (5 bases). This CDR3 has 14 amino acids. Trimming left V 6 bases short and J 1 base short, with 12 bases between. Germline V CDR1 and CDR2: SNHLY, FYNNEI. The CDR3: CASSHIDRNTEAFF. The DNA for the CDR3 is TGTGCCAGCAGCCATATTGACAGGAACACTGAAGCTTTCTTT.

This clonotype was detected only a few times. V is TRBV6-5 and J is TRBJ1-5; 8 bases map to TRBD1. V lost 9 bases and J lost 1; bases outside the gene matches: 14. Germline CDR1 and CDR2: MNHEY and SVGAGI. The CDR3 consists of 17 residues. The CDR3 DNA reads TGTGCCAGGGTTCACTATAAACAGGGGGGAAGCAATCAGCCCCAGCATTTT. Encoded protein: CARVHYKQGGSNQPQHF.

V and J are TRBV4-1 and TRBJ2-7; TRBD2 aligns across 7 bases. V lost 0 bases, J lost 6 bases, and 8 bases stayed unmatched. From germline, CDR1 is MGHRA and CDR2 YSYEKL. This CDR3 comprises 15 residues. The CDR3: CASSQEGKRGIEQYF. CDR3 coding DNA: TGCGCCAGCAGCCAAGAGGGGAAGCGGGGTATCGAGCAGTACTTC.

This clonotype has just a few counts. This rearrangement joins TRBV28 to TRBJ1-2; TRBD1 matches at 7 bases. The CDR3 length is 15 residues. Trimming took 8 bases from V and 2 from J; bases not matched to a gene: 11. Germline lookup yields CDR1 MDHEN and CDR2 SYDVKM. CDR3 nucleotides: TGTGCCAGCCTGACGAACAGGGGCCTCAACTATGGCTACACCTTC. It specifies CASLTNRGLNYGYTF.

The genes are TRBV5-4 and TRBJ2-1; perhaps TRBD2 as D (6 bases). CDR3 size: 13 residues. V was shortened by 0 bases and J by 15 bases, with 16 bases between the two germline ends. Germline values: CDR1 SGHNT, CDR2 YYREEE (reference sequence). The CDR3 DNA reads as TGTGCCAGCAGCTTGGCCCCCGGGAGAAGGCTGTTCTTC. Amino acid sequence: CASSLAPGRRLFF.

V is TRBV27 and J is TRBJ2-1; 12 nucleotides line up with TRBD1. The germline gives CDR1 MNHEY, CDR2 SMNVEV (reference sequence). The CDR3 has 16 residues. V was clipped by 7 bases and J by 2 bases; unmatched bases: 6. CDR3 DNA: TGTGCCAGCACCCCGGGACAGGGGGCCACCTACAATGAGCAGTTCTTC. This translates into CASTPGQGATYNEQFF.

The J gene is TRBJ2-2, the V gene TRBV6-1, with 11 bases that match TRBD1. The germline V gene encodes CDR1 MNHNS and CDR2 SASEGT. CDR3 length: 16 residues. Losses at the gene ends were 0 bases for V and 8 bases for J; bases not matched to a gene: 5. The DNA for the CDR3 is TGTGCCAGCAGTGAAGCGGACAGGGGGCGATTTGGGGAGCTGTTTTTT. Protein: CASSEADRGRFGELFF.

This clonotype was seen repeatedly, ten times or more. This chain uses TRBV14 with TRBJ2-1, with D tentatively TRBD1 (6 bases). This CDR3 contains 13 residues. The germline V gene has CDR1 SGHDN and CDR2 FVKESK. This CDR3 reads CASQGQTYNEQFF. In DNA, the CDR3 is TGTGCATCACAGGGACAAACTTACAATGAGCAGTTCTTC.

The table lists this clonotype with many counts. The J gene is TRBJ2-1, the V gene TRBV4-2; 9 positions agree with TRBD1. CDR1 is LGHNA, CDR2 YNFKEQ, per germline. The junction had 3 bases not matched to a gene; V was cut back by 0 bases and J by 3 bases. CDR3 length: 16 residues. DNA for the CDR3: TGTGCCAGCAGCCAAGACCGGACAGGGGTCTACAATGAGCAGTTCTTC. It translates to CASSQDRTGVYNEQFF.

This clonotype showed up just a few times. The chain's CDR3 is CASSPRVGFYQETQYF. CDR3 nucleotides: TGTGCCAGCAGCCCCCGAGTAGGCTTTTACCAAGAGACCCAGTACTTC. The V and J genes are TRBV7-6 and TRBJ2-5; no reliable D call. The CDR3 has 16 amino acids. Germline loops: CDR1 SGHVS, CDR2 FNYEAQ. V lost 5 bases to trimming and J lost 0 bases, with 16 bases between them.

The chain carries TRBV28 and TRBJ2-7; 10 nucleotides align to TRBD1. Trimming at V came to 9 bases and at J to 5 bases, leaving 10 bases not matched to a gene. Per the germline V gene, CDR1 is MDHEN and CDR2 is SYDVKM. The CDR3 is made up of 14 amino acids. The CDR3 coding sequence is TGTGCCAGTGCAGACAGGGGGCTTATCCACGAGCAGTACTTC. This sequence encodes CASADRGLIHEQYF.

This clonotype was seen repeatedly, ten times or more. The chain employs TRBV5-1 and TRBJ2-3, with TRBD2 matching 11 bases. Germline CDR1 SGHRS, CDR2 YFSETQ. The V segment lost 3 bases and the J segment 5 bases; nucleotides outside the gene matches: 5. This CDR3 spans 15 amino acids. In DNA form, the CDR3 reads TGCGCCAGCAGCTATAGCGGGGGGGCTGGAGATACGCAGTATTTT. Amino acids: CASSYSGGAGDTQYF.

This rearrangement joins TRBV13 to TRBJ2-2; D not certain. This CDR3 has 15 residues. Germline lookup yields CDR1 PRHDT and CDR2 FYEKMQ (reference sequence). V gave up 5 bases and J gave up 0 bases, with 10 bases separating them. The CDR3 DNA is TGTGCCAGCAGCCAGACCAAAACGAACACCGGGGAGCTGTTTTTT. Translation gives CASSQTKTNTGELFF.

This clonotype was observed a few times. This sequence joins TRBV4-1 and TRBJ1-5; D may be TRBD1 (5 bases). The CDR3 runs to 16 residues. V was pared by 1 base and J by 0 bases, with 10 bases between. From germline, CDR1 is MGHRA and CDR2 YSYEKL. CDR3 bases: TGCGCCAGCAGCCAAGGGGGCAGTTATAGCAATCAGCCCCAGCATTTT. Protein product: CASSQGGSYSNQPQHF.

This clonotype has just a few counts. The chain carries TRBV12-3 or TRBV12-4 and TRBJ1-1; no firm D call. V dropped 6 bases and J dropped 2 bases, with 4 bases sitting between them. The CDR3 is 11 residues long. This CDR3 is CASSKNTEAFF. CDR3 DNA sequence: TGTGCCAGCAGCAAAAACACTGAAGCTTTCTTT.